This T cell receptor (beta chain) was identified during a study of blood T cells in healthy people across ages. A second PCR, run for roughly 7 to 11 cycles, used a sample-barcoded 5' primer plus a J-beta primer mix. From the 5' RACE reads, TCRdb called clonotypes with MiXCR, one entry per CDR3 protein. The table includes approximately 800,000 distinct CDR3 sequences, roughly 50% detected once. Trimming removed 4 bases from V and 10 bases from J, with 23 bases in between. This CDR3 has 16 residues. This TCR came from a man between 40 and 49 years old in good health. The sequenced sample was blood. The chain combines TRBV12-3 or TRBV12-4 with TRBJ2-1; D might be TRBD2 (6 bases). The CDR3 DNA reads as TGTGCCAGCAGTTGGGGACGGGACCGACTAGTACGGGAGCAGTTCTTC. Translation gives CASSWGRDRLVREQFF.